The 5 T cell receptor beta chains reported below all come from one sample, sequenced in a study of T cells after yellow fever vaccination. Each CDR3 protein is one row after TCRdb ran MiXCR on the 5' RACE reads. The table has 150,000 to 200,000 distinct CDR3 sequences, 9.5% to 12% seen once. The sample here was CD8+ T cells sorted from PBMCs, taken 15 days after the yellow fever booster vaccination. The receptor source for this set is a man younger than 35 who received the YFV17D yellow fever vaccine.

This clonotype was counted between two and nine times. The chain uses TRBV12-3 or TRBV12-4 and TRBJ1-5, with a weak D call TRBD1 (5 bases). The CDR3 extends over 12 amino acids. Deletions cut 11 bases from V and 0 bases from J, with 8 bases between. The CDR3 nucleotides read TGTGCCGGGGGAGTTAGCAATCAGCCCCAGCATTTT. Amino acid sequence: CAGGVSNQPQHF.

This clonotype was seen a few times. The chain uses TRBV30 and TRBJ2-2, with 7 bases lining up with TRBD1. V dropped 0 bases and J dropped 6; count of bases not matched to a gene: 1. The germline gives CDR1 GTSNPN, CDR2 SVGIG (reference sequence). The CDR3 is 13 residues long. CDR3 loop: CAWSVTGSGELFF. CDR3 bases: TGTGCCTGGAGTGTGACAGGGTCCGGGGAGCTGTTTTTT.

A few counts support this clonotype. V is TRBV6-2 or TRBV6-3 and J is TRBJ2-6; 9 nucleotides agree with TRBD1. Germline-derived CDR1 and CDR2 are MNHEY and SVGEGT. The CDR3 length is 13 residues. V shed 6 bases, J shed 9 bases, and the junction held 3 bases outside the gene matches. The CDR3 protein is CASSDRGINVLTF. The CDR3 DNA sequence: TGTGCCAGCAGCGACAGGGGGATCAACGTCCTGACTTTC.

In its sample, this clonotype was seen a few times. This chain links TRBV7-9 with TRBJ2-2; 8 bases are a match to TRBD2. The CDR3 is 15 residues long. Germline V gives CDR1 SEHNR, CDR2 FQNEAQ (reference sequence). The V gene end was trimmed by 5 bases and the J gene end by 11 bases; junction bases not matched to a gene: 13. This CDR3 is CASSETSATPPELFF. In nucleotides, the CDR3 is TGTGCCAGCAGCGAGACTAGCGCCACGCCTCCAGAGCTGTTTTTT.

This sequence joins TRBV7-2 and TRBJ2-5; D not certain. The CDR3 covers 14 residues. Germline values: CDR1 SGHTA, CDR2 FQGNSA. The V and J ends lost 2 bases and 5 bases respectively, with 12 bases between them. DNA for the CDR3: TGTGCCAGCAGCTTAAGAGATGAGCAGGAGACCCAGTACTTC. This codes for CASSLRDEQETQYF.